Here is one T cell receptor (beta chain) with its context. Its antigen is unknown. The CDR3 runs 15 residues. Per germline, CDR1 SNHLY and CDR2 FYNNEI. V lost 4 bases and J lost 4, with 14 bases in between. Sequencing used immunoSEQ multiplex PCR; TCRdb keeps in-frame clones, though not all of them. The sample contains 800,000 to 1,200,000 clones, 75% to 85% of which appear only once. This record belongs to a study of shared clonotypes between healthy human individuals. Study context: The people who gave samples were two women and a few men aged 18 to 49. Per-donor plates numbered three CD4 naive, three CD4 memory, two CD8 naive and one CD8 memory. The study, taken as a whole, reports: Sampling included only blood; tissue repertoires likely differ.

The rearrangement links TRBV2 to TRBJ2-1; the D is unclear. The sample consisted of memory CD4+ T cells from PBMCs. Sample subset: CD45RA-negative fraction. The receptor was isolated from a man younger than 30 in good health. Some clones in this sample may be carry-over from other donors' samples. The CDR3 sequence: CASSAGFPLYNEQFF. Written as DNA, the CDR3 is TGTGCCAGCAGTGCGGGTTTCCCTCTTTACAATGAGCAGTTCTTC. Drawing the rest from reference TRBV2 and TRBJ2-1, the complete variable domain is EPEVTQTPSHQVTQMGQEVILRCVPISNHLYFYWYRQILGQKVEFLVSFYNNEISEKSEIFDDQFSVERPDGSNFTLKIRSTKLEDSAMYFCASSAGFPLYNEQFFGPGTRLTVL.